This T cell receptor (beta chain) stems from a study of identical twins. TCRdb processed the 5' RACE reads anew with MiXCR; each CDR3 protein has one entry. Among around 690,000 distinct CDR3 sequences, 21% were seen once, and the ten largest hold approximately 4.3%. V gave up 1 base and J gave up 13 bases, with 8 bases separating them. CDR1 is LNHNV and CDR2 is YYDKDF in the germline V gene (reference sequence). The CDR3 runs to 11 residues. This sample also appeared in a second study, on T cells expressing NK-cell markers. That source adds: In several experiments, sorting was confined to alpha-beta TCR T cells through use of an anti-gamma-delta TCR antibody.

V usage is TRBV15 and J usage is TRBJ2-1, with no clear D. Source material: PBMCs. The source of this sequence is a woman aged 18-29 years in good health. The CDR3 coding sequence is TGTGCCACCAGCAGAGGGACGGTTCAGTTCTTC. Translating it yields CATSRGTVQFF.